Sequencing of this T cell receptor (beta chain) was carried out in a study of CD8+ T cells in alopecia areata. Peripheral blood and lesional scalp punch biopsies came from alopecia areata patients. Sequencing templates came from extracted RNA that was reverse transcribed into cDNA. Libraries were prepared by immunoSEQ multiplex PCR; TCRdb keeps only in-frame clonotypes and omits some of them. The table shows 30,000 to 35,000 clones, with less than 70% occurring only once. About this clone: Its antigen is unknown.

There are 14 residues in the CDR3. The V end lost 0 bases, the J end lost 0 bases, and 7 bases lay between the germline ends. Germline loops: CDR1 GTSNPN, CDR2 SVGIG (reference sequence). Overall study results and limits: Resident alphabeta T-cell populations of normal skin are likewise subject to sequencing in scalp samples. Greater clonality was observed in lesional scalp samples, especially alopecia totalis/universalis, versus normal scalp.

This clonotype was sampled from a human donor with alopecia areata. This chain uses TRBV30 with TRBJ2-3; tentative D call: TRBD2 (5 bases). Material: NKG2D-high CD8+ T cells sorted from blood. The CDR3 region has the DNA TGTGCCTGGAGTGTCAGCGGCAGCACAGATACGCAGTATTTT. Protein product: CAWSVSGSTDTQYF. Drawing the rest from reference TRBV30 and TRBJ2-3, the complete variable domain is SQTIHQWPATLVQPVGSPLSLECTVEGTSNPNLYWYRQAAGRGLQLLFYSVGIGQISSEVPQNLSASRPQDRQFILSSKKLLLSDSGFYLCAWSVSGSTDTQYFGPGTRLTVL.